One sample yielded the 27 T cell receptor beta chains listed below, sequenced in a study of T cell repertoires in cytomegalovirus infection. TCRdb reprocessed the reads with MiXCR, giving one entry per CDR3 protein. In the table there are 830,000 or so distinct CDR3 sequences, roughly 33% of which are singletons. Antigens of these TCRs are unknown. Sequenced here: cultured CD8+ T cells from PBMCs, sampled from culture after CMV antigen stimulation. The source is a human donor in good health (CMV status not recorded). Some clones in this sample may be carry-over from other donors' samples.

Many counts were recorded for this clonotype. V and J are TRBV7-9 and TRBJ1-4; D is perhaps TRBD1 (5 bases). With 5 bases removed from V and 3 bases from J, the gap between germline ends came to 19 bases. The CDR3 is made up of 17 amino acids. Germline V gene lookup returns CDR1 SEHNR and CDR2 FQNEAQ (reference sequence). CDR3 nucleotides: TGTGCCAGCAGCAGAGGGGCTGCCCTAGTGGCTAATGAAAAACTGTTTTTT. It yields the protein CASSRGAALVANEKLFF.

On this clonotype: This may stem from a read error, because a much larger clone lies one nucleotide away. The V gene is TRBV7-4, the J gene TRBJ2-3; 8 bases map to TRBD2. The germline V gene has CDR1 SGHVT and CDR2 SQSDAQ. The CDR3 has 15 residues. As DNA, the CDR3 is TGTGCCAGCAGTCTTAGCGGGGTTAGCATAGATACGCAGTATTTT. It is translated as CASSLSGVSIDTQYF.

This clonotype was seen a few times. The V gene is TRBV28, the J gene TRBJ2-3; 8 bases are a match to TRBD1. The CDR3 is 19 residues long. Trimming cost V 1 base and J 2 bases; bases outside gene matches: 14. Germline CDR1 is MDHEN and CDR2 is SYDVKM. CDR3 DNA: TGTGCCAGCAGTTTATTACTTTCATCGGACAGGGCTTCCACAGATACGCAGTATTTT. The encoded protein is CASSLLLSSDRASTDTQYF.

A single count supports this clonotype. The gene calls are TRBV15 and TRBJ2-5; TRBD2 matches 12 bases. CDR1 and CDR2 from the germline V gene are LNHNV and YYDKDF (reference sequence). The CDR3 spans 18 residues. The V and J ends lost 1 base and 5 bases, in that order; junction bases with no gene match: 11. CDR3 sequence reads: CATSRVWTSGAQGETQYF. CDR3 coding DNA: TGTGCCACCAGCAGAGTATGGACTAGCGGGGCCCAGGGGGAGACCCAGTACTTC.

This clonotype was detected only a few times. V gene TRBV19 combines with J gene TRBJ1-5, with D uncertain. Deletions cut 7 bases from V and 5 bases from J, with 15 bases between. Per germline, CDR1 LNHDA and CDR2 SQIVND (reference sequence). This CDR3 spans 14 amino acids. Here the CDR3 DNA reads TGTGCCAGTATAGGAGGGAGGGCTGATCAGCCCCAGCATTTT. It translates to CASIGGRADQPQHF.

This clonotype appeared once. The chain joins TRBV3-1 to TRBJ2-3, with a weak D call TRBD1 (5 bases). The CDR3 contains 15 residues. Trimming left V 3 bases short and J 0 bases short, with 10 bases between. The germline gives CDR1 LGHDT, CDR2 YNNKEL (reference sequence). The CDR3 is CASSHEQASTDTQYF. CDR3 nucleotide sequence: TGTGCCAGCAGCCACGAACAGGCTAGCACAGATACGCAGTATTTT.

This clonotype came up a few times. The CDR3 loop reads CASSPPVTGTDTQYF. The CDR3, as DNA: TGTGCCAGCAGTCCGCCGGTAACCGGCACAGATACGCAGTATTTT. The V call is TRBV27, the J call TRBJ2-3, with no clear D. The germline V gene encodes CDR1 MNHEY and CDR2 SMNVEV (reference sequence). Trimming took off 5 bases at V and 1 base at J, with 13 bases between the two ends. The CDR3 has 15 residues.

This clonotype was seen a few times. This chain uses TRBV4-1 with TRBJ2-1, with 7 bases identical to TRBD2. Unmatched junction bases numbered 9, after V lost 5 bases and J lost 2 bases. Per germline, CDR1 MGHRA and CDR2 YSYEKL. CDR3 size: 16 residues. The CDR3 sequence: CASSFSPSGAYNEQFF. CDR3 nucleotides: TGCGCCAGCAGCTTTTCCCCCAGCGGGGCCTACAATGAGCAGTTCTTC.

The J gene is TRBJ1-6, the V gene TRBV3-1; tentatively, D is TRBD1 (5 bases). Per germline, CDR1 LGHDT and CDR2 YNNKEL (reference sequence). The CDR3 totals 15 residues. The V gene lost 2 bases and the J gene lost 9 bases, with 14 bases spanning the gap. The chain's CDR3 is CASSQPRVSSSPLHF. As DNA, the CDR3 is TGTGCCAGCAGCCAACCCAGGGTATCTAGTTCACCCCTCCACTTT.

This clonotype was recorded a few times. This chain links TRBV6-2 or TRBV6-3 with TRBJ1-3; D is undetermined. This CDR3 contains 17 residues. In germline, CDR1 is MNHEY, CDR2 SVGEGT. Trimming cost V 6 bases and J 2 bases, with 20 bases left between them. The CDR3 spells CASRPGPSGVPGNTIYF. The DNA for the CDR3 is TGTGCCAGCAGACCCGGGCCCTCTGGAGTGCCTGGAAACACCATATATTTT.

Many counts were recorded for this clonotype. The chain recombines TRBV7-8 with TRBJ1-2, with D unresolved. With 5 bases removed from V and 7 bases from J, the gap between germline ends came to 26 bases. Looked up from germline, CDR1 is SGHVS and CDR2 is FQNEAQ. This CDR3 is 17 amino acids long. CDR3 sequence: CASSPKEEESSSPGYTF. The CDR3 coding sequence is TGTGCCAGCAGCCCCAAGGAGGAGGAGAGTTCGTCGCCTGGCTACACCTTC.

In nucleotides, the CDR3 is TGTGCCAGCAGCTTGGTCCTTGGAACGGATTCACCCCTCCACTTT. Translation: CASSLVLGTDSPLHF. The V and J genes are TRBV5-5 and TRBJ1-6, with unresolved D. Germline V gives CDR1 SGHKS, CDR2 YYEKEE (reference sequence). V gave up 0 bases and J gave up 8 bases, with 12 bases separating them. This CDR3 spans 15 amino acids. The full variable domain, in which reference TRBV5-5 and TRBJ1-6 provide the parts outside the CDR3, is DAGVTQSPTHLIKTRGQQVTLRCSPISGHKSVSWYQQVLGQGPQFIFQYYEKEERGRGNFPDRFSARQFPNYSSELNVNALLLGDSALYLCASSLVLGTDSPLHFGNGTRLTVT.

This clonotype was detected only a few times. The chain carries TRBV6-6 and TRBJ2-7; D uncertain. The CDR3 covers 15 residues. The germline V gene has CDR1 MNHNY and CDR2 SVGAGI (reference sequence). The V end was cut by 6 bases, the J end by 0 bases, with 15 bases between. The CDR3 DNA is TGTGCCAGCAGGGTGAGTGGGATGGACTCCTACGAGCAGTACTTC. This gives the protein CASRVSGMDSYEQYF.

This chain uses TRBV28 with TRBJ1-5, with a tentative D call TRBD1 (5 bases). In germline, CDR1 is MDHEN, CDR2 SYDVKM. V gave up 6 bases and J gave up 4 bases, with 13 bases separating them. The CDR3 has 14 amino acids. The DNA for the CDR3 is TGTGCCAGCAGCAACGTTGGGGGAAATCAGCCCCAGCATTTT. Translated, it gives CASSNVGGNQPQHF.

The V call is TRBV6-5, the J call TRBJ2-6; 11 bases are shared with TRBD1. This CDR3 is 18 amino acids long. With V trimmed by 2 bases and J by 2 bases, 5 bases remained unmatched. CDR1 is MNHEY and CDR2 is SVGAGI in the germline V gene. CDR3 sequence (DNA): TGTGCCAGCAGTTACAAAGGACAGGGGGCGCCTGGGGCCAACGTCCTGACTTTC. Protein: CASSYKGQGAPGANVLTF.

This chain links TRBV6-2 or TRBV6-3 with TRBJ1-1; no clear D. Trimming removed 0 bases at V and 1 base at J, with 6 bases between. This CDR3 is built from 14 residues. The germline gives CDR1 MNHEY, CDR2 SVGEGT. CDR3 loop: CASSYSNRNTEAFF. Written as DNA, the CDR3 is TGTGCCAGCAGTTACTCGAACAGGAACACTGAAGCTTTCTTT.

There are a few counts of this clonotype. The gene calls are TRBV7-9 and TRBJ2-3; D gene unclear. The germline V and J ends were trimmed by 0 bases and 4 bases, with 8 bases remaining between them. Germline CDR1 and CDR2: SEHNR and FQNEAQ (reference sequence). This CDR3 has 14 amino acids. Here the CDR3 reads CASSLAMGPDTQYF. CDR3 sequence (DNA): TGTGCCAGCAGCTTAGCTATGGGCCCAGATACGCAGTATTTT.

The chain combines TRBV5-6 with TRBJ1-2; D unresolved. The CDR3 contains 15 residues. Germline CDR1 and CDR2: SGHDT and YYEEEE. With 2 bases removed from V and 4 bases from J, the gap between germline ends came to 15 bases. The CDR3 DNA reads TGTGCCAGCAGCTTTGAGAACGAGGGTTTCTATGGCTACACCTTC. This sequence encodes CASSFENEGFYGYTF.

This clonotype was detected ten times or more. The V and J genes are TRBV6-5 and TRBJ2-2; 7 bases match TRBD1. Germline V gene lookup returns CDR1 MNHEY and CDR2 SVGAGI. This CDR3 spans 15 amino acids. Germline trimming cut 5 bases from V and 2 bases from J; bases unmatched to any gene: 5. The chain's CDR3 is CASSDRDRNTGELFF. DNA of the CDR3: TGTGCCAGCAGTGACCGGGACAGAAACACCGGGGAGCTGTTTTTT.

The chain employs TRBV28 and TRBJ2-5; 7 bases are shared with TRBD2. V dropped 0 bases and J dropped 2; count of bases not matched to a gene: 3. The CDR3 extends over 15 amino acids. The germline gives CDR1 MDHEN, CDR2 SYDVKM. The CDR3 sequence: CASSLWGTKQETQYF. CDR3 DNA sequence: TGTGCCAGCAGTTTATGGGGGACTAAGCAAGAGACCCAGTACTTC.

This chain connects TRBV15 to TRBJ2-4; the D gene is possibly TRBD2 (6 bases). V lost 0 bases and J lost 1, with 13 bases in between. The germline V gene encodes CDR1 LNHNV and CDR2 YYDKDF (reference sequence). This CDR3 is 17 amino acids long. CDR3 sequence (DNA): TGTGCCACCAGCAGAGACAGGGACTCCGGCGCCAAAAACATTCAGTACTTC. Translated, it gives CATSRDRDSGAKNIQYF.

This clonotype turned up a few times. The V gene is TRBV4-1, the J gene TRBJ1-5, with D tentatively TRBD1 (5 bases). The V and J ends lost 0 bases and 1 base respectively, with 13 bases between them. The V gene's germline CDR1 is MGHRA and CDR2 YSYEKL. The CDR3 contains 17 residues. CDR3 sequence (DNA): TGCGCCAGCAGCCAAGACCGGGGGGGTGTGAGCAATCAGCCCCAGCATTTT. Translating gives CASSQDRGGVSNQPQHF.

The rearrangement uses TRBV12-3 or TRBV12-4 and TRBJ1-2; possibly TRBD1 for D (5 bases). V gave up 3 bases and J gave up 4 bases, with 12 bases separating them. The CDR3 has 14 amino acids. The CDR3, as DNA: TGTGCCAGCAGTTTTGAGACAGTGATCTATGGCTACACCTTC. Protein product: CASSFETVIYGYTF.

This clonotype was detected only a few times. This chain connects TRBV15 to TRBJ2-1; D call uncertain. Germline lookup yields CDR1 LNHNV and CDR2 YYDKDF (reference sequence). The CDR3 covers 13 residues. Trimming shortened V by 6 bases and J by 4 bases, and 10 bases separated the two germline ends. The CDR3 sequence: CATRADNYNEQFF. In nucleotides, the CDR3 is TGTGCCACCAGGGCAGACAATTACAATGAGCAGTTCTTC.

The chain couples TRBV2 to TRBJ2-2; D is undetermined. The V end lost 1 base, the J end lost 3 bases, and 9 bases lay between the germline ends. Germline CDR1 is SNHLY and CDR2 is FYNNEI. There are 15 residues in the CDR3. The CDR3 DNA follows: TGTGCCAGCAGTGAAGGCGTGGCAGACACCGGGGAGCTGTTTTTT. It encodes CASSEGVADTGELFF.

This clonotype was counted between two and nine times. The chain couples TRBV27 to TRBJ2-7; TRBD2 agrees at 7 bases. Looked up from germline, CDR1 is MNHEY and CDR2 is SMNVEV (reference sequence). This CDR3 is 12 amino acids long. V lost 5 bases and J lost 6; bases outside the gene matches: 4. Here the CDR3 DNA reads TGTGCCAGCAGTCCGGCGGGGGTCGAGCAGTACTTC. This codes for CASSPAGVEQYF.

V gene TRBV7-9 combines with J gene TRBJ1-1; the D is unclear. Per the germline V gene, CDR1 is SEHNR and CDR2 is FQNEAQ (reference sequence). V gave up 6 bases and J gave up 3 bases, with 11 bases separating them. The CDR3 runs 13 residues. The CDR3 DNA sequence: TGTGCCAGCAGTTTTAGGCTGGACACTGAAGCTTTCTTT. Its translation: CASSFRLDTEAFF.